The 2 T cell receptor beta chains presented below share a single source sample, sequenced in a study of blood T cell repertoires in COVID-19. Here immunoSEQ multiplex PCR was the method, and the copy in TCRdb shows in-frame clones only, minus some. The sample has over 200,000 clones, about 89% seen once. The sequencing input was PBMCs or T cells enriched from blood (not recorded which). The receptor source for this set is a human donor in a cohort exposed to, infected with or recovered from COVID-19 (not recorded which). The donor label of this sample is uncertain.

The rearrangement links TRBV18 to TRBJ2-1; tentatively, D is TRBD1 (6 bases). Per the germline V gene, CDR1 is KGHSH and CDR2 is LQKENI. The CDR3 has 14 residues. Trimming removed 4 bases from V and 4 bases from J, with 11 bases in between. The CDR3 reads CASSRITGYNEQFF. Here the CDR3 DNA reads TGTGCCAGCTCACGGATCACAGGGTACAATGAGCAGTTCTTC.

This clone was seen just once. V gene TRBV3-1 (or the pseudogene TRBV3-2) combines with J gene TRBJ2-7; TRBD1 matches at 8 bases. The CDR3 is 12 residues long. Germline lookup yields CDR1 LGHDT and CDR2 YNNKEL (reference sequence). J lost 5 bases, V lost 5 bases, and 2 bases had no gene match. CDR3 protein: CASSATGDEQYF. CDR3 nucleotide sequence: TGTGCCAGCAGCGCGACAGGGGACGAGCAGTACTTC.